This T cell receptor (beta chain) was retrieved from a study of early T cells in non-severe SARS-CoV-2 infection. For the study at large: The study sequenced bulk RNA from unsorted whole blood, with chains unpaired.

Individual cDNA molecules received unique molecular identifiers. TCRdb passed the 5' RACE reads through MiXCR, listing each CDR3 protein once. Among about 36,000 distinct CDR3 sequences listed, 6.8% were seen once. The CDR3 extends over 11 amino acids. The V gene lost 7 bases and the J gene lost 2 bases, with 3 bases spanning the gap. Germline V gene sequence: CDR1 MNHNS, CDR2 SASEGT. The V and J genes are TRBV6-1 and TRBJ2-1; D unresolved. Sequencing was performed on whole blood, taken at baseline. The receptor was isolated from an adult who was a healthcare worker with PCR-confirmed SARS-CoV-2 infection or an uninfected control (not recorded which). CDR3 nucleotides: TGTGCCAGCAATCCCTACAATGAGCAGTTCTTC. Amino acid sequence: CASNPYNEQFF.